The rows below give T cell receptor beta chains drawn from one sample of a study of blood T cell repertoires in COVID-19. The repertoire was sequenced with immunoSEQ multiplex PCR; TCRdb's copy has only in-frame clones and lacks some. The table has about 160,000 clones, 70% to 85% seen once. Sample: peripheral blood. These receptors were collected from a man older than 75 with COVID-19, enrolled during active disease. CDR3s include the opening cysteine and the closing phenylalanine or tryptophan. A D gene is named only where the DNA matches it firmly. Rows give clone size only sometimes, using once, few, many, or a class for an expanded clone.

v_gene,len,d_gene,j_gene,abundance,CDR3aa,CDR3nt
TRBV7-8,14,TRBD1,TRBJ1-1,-,CASSLDSDRVQAFF,TGTGCCAGCAGCTTAGATTCGGACAGGGTTCAAGCTTTCTTT
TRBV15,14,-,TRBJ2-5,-,CATSRGGSEETQYF,TGTGCCACCAGCAGAGGCGGGTCTGAAGAGACCCAGTACTTC
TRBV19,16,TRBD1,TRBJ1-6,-,CASSIIPGQYNSPLHF,TGTGCCAGTAGTATTATTCCGGGACAGTATAATTCACCCCTCCACTTT
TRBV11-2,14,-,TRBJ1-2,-,CASSLGGQGYGYTF,TGTGCCAGCAGCTTAGGGGGGCAGGGGTATGGCTACACCTTC
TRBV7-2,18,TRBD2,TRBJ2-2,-,CASSLRVAGDRGTGELFF,TGTGCCAGCAGCTTAAGGGTAGCGGGGGATCGAGGCACCGGGGAGCTGTTTTTT
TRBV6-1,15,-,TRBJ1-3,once,CASSEMVGGWNTIYF,TGTGCCAGCAGTGAAATGGTTGGAGGGTGGAACACCATATATTTT
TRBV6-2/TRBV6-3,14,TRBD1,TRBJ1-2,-,CASSSRQGIDGYTF,TGTGCCAGCAGTTCCAGACAGGGGATCGATGGCTACACCTTC
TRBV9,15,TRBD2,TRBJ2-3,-,CASSVDGGNTDTQYF,TGTGCCAGCAGCGTAGACGGGGGGAACACAGATACGCAGTATTTT
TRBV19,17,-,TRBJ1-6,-,CASSIVRQGIYNSPLHF,TGTGCCAGTAGTATCGTCCGGCAGGGGATCTATAATTCACCCCTCCACTTT
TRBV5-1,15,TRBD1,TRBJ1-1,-,CASSDRTGVNTEAFF,TGCGCCAGCAGCGACCGGACAGGGGTGAACACTGAAGCTTTCTTT
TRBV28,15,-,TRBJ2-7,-,CASSLRQGGTYEQYF,TGTGCCAGCAGTTTAAGACAGGGAGGTACCTACGAGCAGTACTTC
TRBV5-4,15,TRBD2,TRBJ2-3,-,CASSQRGAGGDTQYF,TGTGCCAGCAGCCAGCGGGGGGCCGGCGGAGATACGCAGTATTTT
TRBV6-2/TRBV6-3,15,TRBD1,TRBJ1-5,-,CASSYGDRVNQPQHF,TGTGCCAGCAGTTACGGAGACAGGGTAAATCAGCCCCAGCATTTT
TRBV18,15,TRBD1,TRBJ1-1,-,CASSPGQGRSTEAFF,TGTGCCAGCTCACCGGGACAGGGGAGGAGCACTGAAGCTTTCTTT
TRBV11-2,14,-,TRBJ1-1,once,CASSSQTRNTEAFF,TGTGCCAGCAGCTCGCAAACAAGGAACACTGAAGCTTTCTTT
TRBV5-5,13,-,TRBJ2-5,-,CARSWGGQETQYF,TGTGCCCGCAGCTGGGGGGGGCAGGAGACCCAGTACTTC
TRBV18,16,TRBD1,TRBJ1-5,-,CASSPRETTGDQPQHF,TGTGCCAGCTCACCCCGGGAGACGACAGGGGACCAGCCCCAGCATTTT
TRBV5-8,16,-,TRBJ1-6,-,CASRSTVSSYNSPLHF,TGTGCCAGCCGGTCGACTGTTAGCTCCTATAATTCACCCCTCCACTTT
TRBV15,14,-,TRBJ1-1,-,CATSRGGVDTEAFF,TGTGCCACCAGCAGAGGGGGGGTGGACACTGAAGCTTTCTTT
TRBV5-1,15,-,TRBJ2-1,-,CASSNDRVGRNEQFF,TGCGCCAGCAGCAACGACAGGGTGGGGAGGAATGAGCAGTTCTTC
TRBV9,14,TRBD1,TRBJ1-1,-,CASSVGTGITEAFF,TGTGCCAGCAGCGTAGGGACAGGGATCACTGAAGCTTTCTTT
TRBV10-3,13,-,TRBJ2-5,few,CASRGDIQETQYF,TGTGCCTCCCGGGGGGACATCCAAGAGACCCAGTACTTC
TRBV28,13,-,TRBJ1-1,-,CASLGPENTEAFF,TGTGCCAGCTTGGGGCCAGAGAACACTGAAGCTTTCTTT
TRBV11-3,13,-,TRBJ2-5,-,CASSLSEQETQYF,TGTGCCAGCAGCTTGTCAGAACAAGAGACCCAGTACTTC
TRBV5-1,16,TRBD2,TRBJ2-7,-,CASSSGLARLRSEQYF,TGCGCCAGCAGCTCGGGACTAGCGCGATTGCGATCAGAGCAGTACTTC
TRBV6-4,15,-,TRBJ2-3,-,CASSDSGGATDTQYF,TGTGCCAGCAGTGACTCGGGGGGGGCGACAGATACGCAGTATTTT
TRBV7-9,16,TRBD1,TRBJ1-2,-,CASSWTGRYEIYGYTF,TGTGCCAGCAGCTGGACAGGGAGGTACGAGATCTATGGCTACACCTTC
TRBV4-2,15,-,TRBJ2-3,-,CASSQDGQGTDTQYF,TGTGCCAGCAGCCAAGATGGTCAGGGCACAGATACGCAGTATTTT
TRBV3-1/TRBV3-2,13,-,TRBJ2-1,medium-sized,CASSRLRGNEQFF,TGTGCCAGCAGCCGGCTAAGGGGCAATGAGCAGTTCTTC
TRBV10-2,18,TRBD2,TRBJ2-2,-,CASRSASGGASHAGELFF,TGCGCCAGCCGGAGTGCTAGCGGGGGGGCGAGTCACGCCGGGGAGCTGTTTTTT
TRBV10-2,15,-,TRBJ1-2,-,CASSEGPATNYGYTF,TGCGCCAGCAGTGAGGGGCCAGCTACTAACTATGGCTACACCTTC
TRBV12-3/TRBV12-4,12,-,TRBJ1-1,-,CASRRFEPEAFF,TGTGCCAGCAGACGGTTTGAACCTGAAGCTTTCTTT
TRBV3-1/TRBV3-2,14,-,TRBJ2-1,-,CASSQVGGYNEQFF,TGTGCCAGCAGCCAAGTTGGGGGGTACAATGAGCAGTTCTTC
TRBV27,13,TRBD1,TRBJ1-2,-,CASRSTGGDGYTF,TGTGCCAGCAGGTCGACAGGGGGCGATGGCTACACCTTC
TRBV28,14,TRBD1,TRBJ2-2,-,CASSLPGGTGELFF,TGTGCCAGCAGTTTGCCAGGGGGTACCGGGGAGCTGTTTTTT
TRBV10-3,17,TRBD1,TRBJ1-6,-,CAISNPLGQGGNSPLHF,TGTGCCATCAGCAACCCCCTTGGACAGGGCGGAAATTCACCCCTCCACTTT
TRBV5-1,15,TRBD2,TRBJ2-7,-,CASSQGGSLAYEQYF,TGCGCCAGCAGCCAGGGAGGGTCTTTGGCCTACGAGCAGTACTTC